The 9 T cell receptor beta chains listed next were all sequenced from one sample in a study of cytomegalovirus exposure and HLA in healthy donors. It was with 60 Vbeta and 13 Jbeta primers that the PCR ran. This table comes from immunoSEQ multiplex PCR, and its TCRdb copy is limited to in-frame clones, with some not included. This table has about 93,000 clones, about 80% appearing once. Sequences were obtained from PBMCs. The receptor source for this set is a man aged 25-40 years in good health and CMV-seronegative.

The chain carries TRBV11-3 and TRBJ1-1; D remains ambiguous. Trimming left V 1 base short and J 3 bases short, with 9 bases between. The CDR3 is 14 residues long. Germline CDR1 is SGHNT and CDR2 is YENEEA. The CDR3 DNA sequence: TGTGCCAGCAGCTTAGGAGGGTCTCACACTGAAGCTTTCTTT. It codes for CASSLGGSHTEAFF.

This clone was seen only once. The V gene is TRBV29-1, the J gene TRBJ1-4; D is unclear. The germline gives CDR1 SQVTM, CDR2 ANQGSEA. Between the trimmed V and J ends, which lost 5 bases and 6 bases, there was a span of 10 bases. CDR3 size: 12 residues. The CDR3 coding sequence is TGCAGCGTTCTCGACGGAGATGAAAAACTGTTTTTT. It codes for CSVLDGDEKLFF.

This clone occurred a few times. J is TRBJ2-1 and V is TRBV5-4; perhaps TRBD2 as D (6 bases). The CDR3 extends over 17 amino acids. Germline V lookup: CDR1 SGHNT, CDR2 YYREEE (reference sequence). V lost 4 bases, J lost 2 bases, and 19 bases lay in between. CDR3 loop: CASSGRGGARAYNEQFF. The CDR3 bases are TGTGCCAGCAGCGGGCGGGGTGGGGCGAGGGCCTACAATGAGCAGTTCTTC.

The chain joins TRBV7-9 to TRBJ1-2; 9 nucleotides align to TRBD1. Trimming at V came to 0 bases and at J to 12 bases, leaving 8 bases not matched to a gene. Germline V lookup: CDR1 SEHNR, CDR2 FQNEAQ (reference sequence). There are 14 residues in the CDR3. CDR3 amino acids: CASSLAGTGLENTF. Here the CDR3 DNA reads TGTGCCAGCAGCTTAGCGGGGACAGGGTTGGAGAACACCTTC.

The chain recombines TRBV9 with TRBJ2-1, with D possibly matching TRBD1 (5 bases). The length of the CDR3 is 15 residues. The V gene lost 2 bases and the J gene lost 1 base, with 10 bases spanning the gap. Germline values: CDR1 SGDLS, CDR2 YYNGEE. CDR3 sequence (DNA): TGTGCCAGCAGCGTGGGGCAGAGTTCCTACAATGAGCAGTTCTTC. Its protein product is CASSVGQSSYNEQFF.

The CDR3 reads CASSLAPGGNYGYTF. The CDR3 DNA is TGTGCCAGCAGCTTAGCCCCAGGGGGCAACTATGGCTACACCTTC. The rearrangement links TRBV7-8 to TRBJ1-2, with 8 bases aligning to TRBD1. The CDR3 contains 15 residues. Germline lookup yields CDR1 SGHVS and CDR2 FQNEAQ. With V trimmed by 0 bases and J by 2 bases, 2 bases remained unmatched.

This chain links TRBV5-5 with TRBJ1-2; TRBD1 agrees at 7 bases. With 7 bases clipped from V and 2 bases from J, the junction kept 11 bases outside the gene matches. Germline CDR1 and CDR2: SGHKS and YYEKEE (reference sequence). The CDR3 contains 15 residues. CDR3 bases: TGTGCCAGCTCTTCCTCCGGGACAGAAAACTATGGCTACACCTTC. Translation: CASSSSGTENYGYTF. Combining the CDR3 with reference TRBV5-5 and TRBJ1-2 gives the whole variable domain DAGVTQSPTHLIKTRGQQVTLRCSPISGHKSVSWYQQVLGQGPQFIFQYYEKEERGRGNFPDRFSARQFPNYSSELNVNALLLGDSALYLCASSSSGTENYGYTFGSGTRLTVV.

The rearrangement joins TRBV5-1 to TRBJ1-5, with a weak D call TRBD1 (5 bases). V was trimmed by 0 bases and J by 4 bases, leaving 8 bases between them. The CDR3 has 14 amino acids. Germline CDR1 reads SGHRS; CDR2 reads YFSETQ. CDR3 bases: TGCGCCAGCAGCTTGGAGGCAGGGAATCAGCCCCAGCATTTT. It codes for CASSLEAGNQPQHF.

The V gene is TRBV12-5, the J gene TRBJ1-4, with a tentative D call TRBD1 (6 bases). CDR1 and CDR2 from the germline V gene are LGHNT and FRNRAP. The CDR3 length is 16 residues. V was clipped by 2 bases and J by 4 bases, with 14 bases between them. DNA of the CDR3: TGTGCTAGTGGTTTGCACAGCGGACAGCTTAATGAAAAACTGTTTTTT. Translated, it gives CASGLHSGQLNEKLFF.